This TCR beta chain was documented in a study of cytomegalovirus exposure and HLA in healthy donors (dated by TCRdb to 2017 to 2019). About the study as a whole: According to an earlier analysis of 587 of the donors, about 179 million T cells yielded roughly 100 million unique TCR beta sequences and about 300 Gb of sequence data. About 300 gigabases of sequencing data and approximately 80 million unique TCR sequences were included in an early release covering 500 to 750 HLA-typed donors. The genetic ancestry cluster associated with self-reported Caucasian donors included around 76% of the 398 genotyped donors. The study aimed to test whether signatures of past pathogen exposure could be identified by cataloging public T cell receptors. Using immunosequencing, the study profiled T cell repertoires from fewer than 700 subjects and related those repertoires to cytomegalovirus serostatus. A separate validation cohort of roughly 130 different subjects was used in addition to the 666-subject first cohort. To predict cytomegalovirus infection status, the study brought together high-throughput TCR immunosequencing, statistical association of individual TCRs with disease status, and machine learning. In a later analysis, previously published TCR beta repertoires from some 640 donors were re-analyzed and high-resolution HLA genotyping was added so that TCR occurrence patterns could be studied. In the later analysis, no new phenotypic data were used to find candidate immune exposures; instead, reliance was placed on TCR beta sequences and their occurrence across donors. In an earlier analysis of about 590 of the donors, high-throughput TCR beta sequencing was used to judge whether each TCR beta V gene segment behaved as functional or pseudogenic. Donor age, sex, ethnicity and CMV serostatus were compiled alongside the repertoire data. A later genetic analysis used genome-wide SNP genotypes for about 60% of the roughly 700 donors, treating that subset as a discovery cohort. Every repertoire in the discovery cohort had been generated on one and the same sequencing platform. HLA typing covered class I and class II loci at four-digit resolution. Typing coverage differed by locus: A, B, C, DRB1 and DQB1 were typed in roughly 620-640 donors, DQA1 in roughly 510, DPA1 in 600 to 610, and DPB1 in 450 to 490. Four to six DR-DQ haplotypes were handled as single units for association and clustering, since linkage in the cohort was strong. On average, around 200,000 unique TCR beta nucleotide sequences were sequenced per donor among more than 350 genotyped donors of the cohort, with around 19% of those sequences being non-productive. The paper as a whole reports these results and caveats: The earlier analysis of around 600 of the donors excluded fewer than 20 rarely observed V segments, including chromosome 9 orphons, because counts were too low. A later genetic analysis associated a missense DCLRE1C variant with V-gene and J-gene trimming of TCR beta chains, and an independent cohort replicated the association. Sequencing depth was assumed to be roughly uniform across donors in the presence/absence analyses, though that assumption may not hold. Correlated functional status among segregating V segments might be attributable to linkage disequilibrium, but an unknown experimental factor could not be ruled out. For the cohort, immune exposure information was limited to CMV serostatus. According to a later analysis, parvovirus B19, influenza, CMV and Epstein-Barr virus appeared linked to several top co-occurrence clusters. Because HLA typing was missing for some donors at each locus, association tests included only the typed subset. Because the 87-base-pair reads could not distinguish some IMGT-functional V segments, including TRBV6-2 and TRBV6-3, those segments were excluded. According to the authors, the approach could potentially be generalized to other disease states and immunological phenotypes. The study gave a list of some 150 TCR beta chains associated with cytomegalovirus. Assigning TCR associations to individual alleles was difficult when HLA alleles, especially DR and DQ, strongly co-occurred. In a later analysis, some 18,000 TCR beta sequences were associated with specific HLA alleles at a false discovery rate of 0.05. Most TCR sequences were observed very rarely across donors, whereas some public TCRs were present in many individuals. In vitro tests confirmed that a few of the cytomegalovirus-associated TCR beta chains recognize cytomegalovirus antigens. The cohort was sequenced for TCR beta chains only, and without alpha or paired-chain data the features that could be detected were limited. Most CMV-associated TCR beta chains appeared to be HLA-restricted in a later analysis, and the HLA associations seemed to be driven largely by CMV exposure. An earlier analysis of 450 to 750 of the donors showed that most TCR beta V segments appeared in productive rearrangements either about 87% or about 30% of the time, which broadly matched IMGT annotations. A cluster of highly shared sequence variants was judged likely to represent a technical artifact of the sequencing pipeline. The classifier was reported to diagnose cytomegalovirus status with high specificity and sensitivity in both the original cohort and the validation cohort. In a later analysis, HLA-associated TCR beta chains showed more clonal expansion and lower generation probabilities than non-associated chains that were equally common. According to a later genetic analysis, donors in an Asian-associated ancestry cluster had fewer N-insertions in productive TCRs than the roughly 670-donor mean. A further reported finding was that TCR beta sequences accurately predicted the HLA-A and HLA-B alleles for most subjects in the first cohort. In a later analysis, TCR association rates were found to vary across HLA loci, with the most associated TCRs seen for DRB1 alleles and the fewest for HLA-C alleles.

Reading the germline V gene (reference sequence) gives CDR1 GTSNPN and CDR2 SVGIG. V loses 5 bases of germline sequence and J loses 3 bases, and the interval between the two ends is 10 bases. CDR3 length: 12 amino acids, cysteine to phenylalanine. Of the read, only the CDR3 DNA is kept; its 36 bases are in frame from base 1. The cohort comprised hundreds of healthy bone marrow donors. At the time of sampling, every cohort member was nominally healthy, though immune exposures that went unrecorded were likely present. The donor was CMV seronegative and belonged to the group of 352 seronegative cohort members. Every donor gave a peripheral blood sample, and the peripheral blood mononuclear cells from that sample were used for TCR beta sequencing. The Qiagen DNeasy Blood Extraction Kit was used to extract genomic DNA from the blood cell samples. Libraries were built with the immunoSEQ multiplex PCR assay. For the multiplex PCR, a mixture combining 60 forward primers for TCR Vbeta segments and 13 reverse primers for TCR Jbeta segments was used. A multiplex PCR assay on genomic DNA amplified the CDR3 region of rearranged TCR beta genes. The amplified TCR beta libraries were sequenced on the Illumina HiSeq System as 87-base-pair reads. Per the original workflow: In a later analysis, about 80 million unique TCR beta chains were counted across the approximately 640 repertoires, and around 10 million of these chains were shared by at least two donors. Raw reads were error-corrected and collapsed into unique sequences by a nearest-neighbor algorithm in which closely related sequences were merged to remove PCR and sequencing errors. Alignment of CDR3 sequences to IMGT reference sequences was used to assign V, D and J gene segments. Each retained sequence needed at least a six-nucleotide match to both a V gene segment and a J gene segment. A rearrangement was called productive if the CDR3 had no stop codons and remained in frame with V and J, and every other rearrangement was called non-productive. Following IMGT convention, CDR3 was defined as the stretch from the second conserved V-encoded cysteine to the conserved J-encoded phenylalanine. Sequences without an unambiguous match to a single V gene segment were excluded from the earlier analysis of a few hundred of the donors. In an earlier analysis of some 590 of the donors, a V segment was called functional when productive rearrangements were above 56.7%, and segregating when the standard deviation between donors exceeded 5%. A statistical classification framework was built for diagnosing cytomegalovirus status from the catalog of TCR beta chain sequences. V and J gene assignment, in a later analysis, came from comparing TCR nucleotide sequences with IMGT/GENE-DB human TR gene sequences. The TCRdist pipeline was used in a later analysis to assign CDR3 sequences and most-parsimonious VDJ recombination scenarios. In a later analysis, each TCR beta chain was defined by its CDR3 amino acid sequence together with its V-gene family, and reads without a unique V-gene family were excluded. A later analysis removed 500 to 650 highly shared, low-generation-probability nucleotide sequences to deal with suspected cross-contamination and a sequencing artifact. In a later analysis, a clonal expansion index for each public chain was calculated from normalized within-repertoire ranks of inferred template counts. A later analysis computed generation probabilities with a VDJ recombination model fitted to out-of-frame rearrangements, and checked the results against IGoR. In a later analysis, hypergeometric tests were used to score TCR-TCR, TCR-HLA and TCR-CMV co-occurrence, with a repertoire-size bias correction applied to TCR pairs. False discovery rates were estimated in a later analysis by permuting HLA or CMV assignments 20 times. A later analysis grouped co-occurring TCRs with DBSCAN, adding TCRdist sequence similarity when clustering within HLA-allele-positive subsets. Repertoires with fewer than 30,000 or more than 120,000 public chains, plus five repertoires with anomalous nucleotide sharing, were excluded from co-occurrence clustering. The source is immuneACCESS, and TCRdb retained only in-frame sequences with V and J called. Part of the clones is not carried over; for the studies checked, unresolved V genes explain less than half of this, and the remainder is unexplained. That table is the source of V, J and clone size, and D and trimming were worked out from the DNA. The sample table holds 150,000 to 200,000 clones, of which about 80% were seen once. The ten top clones hold 1% of the sample.

With respect to this clone: It has no known antigen specificity. Base qualities are not provided; no much larger clone lies one nucleotide away.

The TCR sequence derives from a woman between 40 and 50 years old in good health and CMV-seronegative. In this chain, TRBV30 is recombined with TRBJ1-2, with TRBD1 as a weak D call on 5 bases. Sample: PBMCs. The CDR3 in this case is CAWADSYYGYTF. At the DNA level, the sequence is TGTGCCTGGGCTGACAGCTACTATGGCTACACCTTC.